The table lists the clone carrying this TCR beta chain with many counts. In the sort, naive CD8 T cells were defined as CD8+CD4-CCR7+CD45RA+. CDR1 and CDR2 (germline): LNHDA, SQIVND (reference sequence). This CDR3 has 13 amino acids. The germline V and J ends were trimmed by 3 bases and 4 bases, with 7 bases remaining between them. This record belongs to a study of molecular identifiers for immune sequencing clone quantification. One entry per CDR3 protein results from TCRdb running MiXCR on the PCR reads. The table lists 65,000 or so distinct CDR3 sequences, approximately 18% of them singletons. The TCR sequence derives from a human donor in good health. Some libraries in this study had Jurkat cell RNA spiked in. Sequencing was performed on naive CD8+ T cells from blood, with Jurkat cell RNA spiked in. Subset meaning: FACS-sorted CD8+CD4-CCR7+CD45RA+ naive T cells. The chain joins TRBV19 to TRBJ2-1; D is uncertain. In nucleotides, the CDR3 is TGTGCCAGTAGTATCCTCGCATACAATGAGCAGTTCTTC. Residues: CASSILAYNEQFF.